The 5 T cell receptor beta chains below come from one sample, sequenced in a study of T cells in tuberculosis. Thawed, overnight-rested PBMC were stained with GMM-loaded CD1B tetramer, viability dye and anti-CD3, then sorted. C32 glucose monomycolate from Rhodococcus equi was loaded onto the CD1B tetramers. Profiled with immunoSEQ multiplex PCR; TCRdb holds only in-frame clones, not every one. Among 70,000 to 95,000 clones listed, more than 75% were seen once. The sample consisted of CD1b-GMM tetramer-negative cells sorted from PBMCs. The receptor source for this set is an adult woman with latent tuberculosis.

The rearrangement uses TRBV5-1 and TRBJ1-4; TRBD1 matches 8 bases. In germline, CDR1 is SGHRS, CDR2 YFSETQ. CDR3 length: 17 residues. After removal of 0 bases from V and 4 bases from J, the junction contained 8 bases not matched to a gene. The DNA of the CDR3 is TGCGCCAGCAGCTTGGCTCCCCTGACAGGGGTTAATGAAAAACTGTTTTTT. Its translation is CASSLAPLTGVNEKLFF. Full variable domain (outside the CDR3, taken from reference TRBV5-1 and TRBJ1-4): KAGVTQTPRYLIKTRGQQVTLSCSPISGHRSVSWYQQTPGQGLQFLFEYFSETQRNKGNFPGRFSGRQFSNSRSEMNVSTLELGDSALYLCASSLAPLTGVNEKLFFGSGTQLSVL.

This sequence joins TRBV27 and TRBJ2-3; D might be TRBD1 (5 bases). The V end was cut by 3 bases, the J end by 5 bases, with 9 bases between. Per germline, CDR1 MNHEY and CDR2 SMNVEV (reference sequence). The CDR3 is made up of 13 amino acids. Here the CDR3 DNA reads TGTGCCAGCAGTTTTCCAGGGCTAGATACGCAGTATTTT. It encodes CASSFPGLDTQYF.

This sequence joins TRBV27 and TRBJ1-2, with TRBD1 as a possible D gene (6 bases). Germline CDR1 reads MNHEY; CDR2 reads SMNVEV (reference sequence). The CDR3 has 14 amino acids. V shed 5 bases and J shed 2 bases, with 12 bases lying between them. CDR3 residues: CASSQSGVNYGYTF. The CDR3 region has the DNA TGTGCCAGCAGTCAATCAGGGGTAAACTATGGCTACACCTTC.

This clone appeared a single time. DNA of the CDR3: TGCGCCAGCAGCCAAGATGAGGTATGGGGGACAGATAATGAAAAACTGTTTTTT. Its protein is CASSQDEVWGTDNEKLFF. This chain uses TRBV4-1 with TRBJ1-4; 7 bases map to TRBD1. CDR3 length: 18 amino acids. Trimming took 0 bases from V and 4 from J; bases not matched to a gene: 11. Per the germline V gene, CDR1 is MGHRA and CDR2 is YSYEKL.

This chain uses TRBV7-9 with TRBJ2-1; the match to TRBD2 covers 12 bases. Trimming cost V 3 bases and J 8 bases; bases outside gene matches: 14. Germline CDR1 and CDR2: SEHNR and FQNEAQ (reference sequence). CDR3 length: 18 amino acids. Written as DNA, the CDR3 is TGTGCCAGCAGCTTGCTAGCGGGGGGGCTGGGATTTTTGGATGAGCAGTTCTTC. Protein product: CASSLLAGGLGFLDEQFF.